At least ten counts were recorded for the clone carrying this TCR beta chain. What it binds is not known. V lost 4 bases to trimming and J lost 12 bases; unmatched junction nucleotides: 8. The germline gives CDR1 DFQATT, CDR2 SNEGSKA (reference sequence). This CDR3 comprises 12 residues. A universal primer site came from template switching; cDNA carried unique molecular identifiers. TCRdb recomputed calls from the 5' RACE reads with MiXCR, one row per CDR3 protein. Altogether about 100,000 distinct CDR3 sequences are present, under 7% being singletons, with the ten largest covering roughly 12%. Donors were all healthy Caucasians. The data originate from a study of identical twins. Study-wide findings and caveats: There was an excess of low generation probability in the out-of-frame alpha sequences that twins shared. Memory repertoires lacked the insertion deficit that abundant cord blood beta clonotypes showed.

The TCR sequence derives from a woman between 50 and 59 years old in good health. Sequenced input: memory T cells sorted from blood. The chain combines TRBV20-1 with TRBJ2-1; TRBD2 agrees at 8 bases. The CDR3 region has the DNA TGCAGTGCTAACGGGAGGGCCCGGATGCAGTTCTTC. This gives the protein CSANGRARMQFF.